This TCR beta chain was retrieved from a study of blood T cell repertoires in COVID-19. Study-wide background: COVID-19 samples collected from the United States, Italy and Spain covered acute and convalescent phases. In each case, the material was cDNA or gDNA derived from T cells, B-cell-depleted T cells, or PBMCs.

Among Cohort 3 donors, those recovered had two negative PCRs, clearance, or symptom resolution. Per the authors' pipeline: Amplifying reference gene primers gave estimates of nucleated cell counts. Data came from immunoSEQ multiplex PCR; TCRdb stores just in-frame clones and leaves some out. The V and J calls and clone size come from that table; D and trimming were worked out from the DNA. The profile shows about 300,000 clones, just over 85% of them singletons. The CDR3 spans 15 residues. Germline CDR1 and CDR2: MNHNS and SASEGT. The V gene lost 1 base and the J gene lost 0 bases, with 7 bases spanning the gap. Of note for this clone: Other DNA sequences within the sample encode an identical CDR3.

The source is a young woman who had recovered from COVID-19. Sequencing was performed on PBMCs or T cells enriched from blood (not recorded which). The chain links TRBV6-1 to TRBJ2-1, with D perhaps matching TRBD2 (5 bases). CDR3 sequence (DNA): TGTGCCAGCAGTGAAGGTGGGAGCTCCTACAATGAGCAGTTCTTC. Protein sequence: CASSEGGSSYNEQFF.